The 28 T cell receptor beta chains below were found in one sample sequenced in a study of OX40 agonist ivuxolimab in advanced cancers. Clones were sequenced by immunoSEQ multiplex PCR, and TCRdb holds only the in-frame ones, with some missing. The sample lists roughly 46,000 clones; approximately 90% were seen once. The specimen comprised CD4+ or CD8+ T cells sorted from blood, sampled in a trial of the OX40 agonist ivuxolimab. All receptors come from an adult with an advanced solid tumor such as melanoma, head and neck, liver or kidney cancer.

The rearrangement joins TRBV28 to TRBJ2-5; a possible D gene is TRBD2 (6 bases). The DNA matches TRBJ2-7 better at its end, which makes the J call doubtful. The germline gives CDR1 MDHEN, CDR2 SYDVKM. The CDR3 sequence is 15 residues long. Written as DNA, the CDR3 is TGTGCCAGCAGCCGTAGGGAGACTAGGCTTTACGAGCAGTACTTC. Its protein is CASSRRETRLYEQYF.

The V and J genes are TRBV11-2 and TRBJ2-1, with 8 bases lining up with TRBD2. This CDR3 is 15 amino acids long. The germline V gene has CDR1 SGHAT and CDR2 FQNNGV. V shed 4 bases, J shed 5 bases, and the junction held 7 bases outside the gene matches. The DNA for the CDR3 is TGTGCCAGCAGCTCACCGGGACTAGGTAACAATGAGCAGTTCTTC. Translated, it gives CASSSPGLGNNEQFF.

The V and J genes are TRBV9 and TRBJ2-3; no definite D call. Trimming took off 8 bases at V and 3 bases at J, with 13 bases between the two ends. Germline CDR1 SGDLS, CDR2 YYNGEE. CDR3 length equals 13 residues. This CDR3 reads CASGNSWTDTQYF. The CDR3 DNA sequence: TGTGCCAGTGGTAATAGTTGGACAGATACGCAGTATTTT.

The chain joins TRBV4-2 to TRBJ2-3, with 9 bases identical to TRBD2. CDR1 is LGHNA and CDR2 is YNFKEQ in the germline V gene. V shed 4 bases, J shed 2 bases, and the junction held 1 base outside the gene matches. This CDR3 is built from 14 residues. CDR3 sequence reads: CASSLAGATDTQYF. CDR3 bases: TGTGCCAGCAGCCTAGCGGGAGCCACAGATACGCAGTATTTT.

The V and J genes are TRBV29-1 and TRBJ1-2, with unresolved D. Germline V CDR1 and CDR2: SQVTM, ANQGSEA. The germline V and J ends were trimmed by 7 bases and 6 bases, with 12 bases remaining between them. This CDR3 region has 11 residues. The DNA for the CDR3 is TGCAGCGCCGGACTGGCCCATGGCTACACCTTC. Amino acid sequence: CSAGLAHGYTF.

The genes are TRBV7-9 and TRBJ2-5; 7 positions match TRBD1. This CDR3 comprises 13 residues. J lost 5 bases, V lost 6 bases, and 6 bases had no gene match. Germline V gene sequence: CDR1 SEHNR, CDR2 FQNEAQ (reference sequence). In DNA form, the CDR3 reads TGTGCCAGCAGGAGACAGGGACGGGAGACCCAGTACTTC. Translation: CASRRQGRETQYF. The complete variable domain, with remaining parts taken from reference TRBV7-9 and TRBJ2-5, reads DTGVSQNPRHKITKRGQNVTFRCDPISEHNRLYWYRQTLGQGPEFLTYFQNEAQLEKSRLLSDRFSAERPKGSFSTLEIQRTEQGDSAMYLCASRRQGRETQYFGPGTRLLVL.

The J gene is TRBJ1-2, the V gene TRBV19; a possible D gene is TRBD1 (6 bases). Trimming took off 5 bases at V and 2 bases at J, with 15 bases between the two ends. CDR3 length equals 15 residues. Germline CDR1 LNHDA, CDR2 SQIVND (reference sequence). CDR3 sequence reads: CASSQMQTGNYGYTF. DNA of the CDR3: TGTGCCAGTAGTCAAATGCAGACAGGAAACTATGGCTACACCTTC.

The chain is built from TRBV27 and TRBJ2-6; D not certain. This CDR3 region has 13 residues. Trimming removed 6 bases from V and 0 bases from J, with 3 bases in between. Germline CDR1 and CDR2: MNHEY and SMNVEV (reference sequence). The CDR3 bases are TGTGCCAGCAGCAACTCTGGGGCCAACGTCCTGACTTTC. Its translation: CASSNSGANVLTF. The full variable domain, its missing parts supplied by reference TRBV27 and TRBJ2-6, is EAQVTQNPRYLITVTGKKLTVTCSQNMNHEYMSWYRQDPGLGLRQIYYSMNVEVTDKGDVPEGYKVSRKEKRNFPLILESPSPNQTSLYFCASSNSGANVLTFGAGSRLTVL.

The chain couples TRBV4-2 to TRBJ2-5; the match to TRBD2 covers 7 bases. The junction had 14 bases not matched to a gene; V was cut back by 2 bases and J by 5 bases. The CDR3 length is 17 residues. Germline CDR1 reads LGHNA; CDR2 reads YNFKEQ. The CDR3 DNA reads TGTGCCAGCAGCCAATCGGGGCTAGCGGACCCCGTGGAGACCCAGTACTTC. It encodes CASSQSGLADPVETQYF.

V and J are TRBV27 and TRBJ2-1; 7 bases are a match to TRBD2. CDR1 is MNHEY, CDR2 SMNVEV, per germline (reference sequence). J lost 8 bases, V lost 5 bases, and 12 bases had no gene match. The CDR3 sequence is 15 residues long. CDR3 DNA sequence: TGTGCCAGCAGTCCTGGGAGGGTCCAGTGGGATGAGCAGTTCTTC. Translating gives CASSPGRVQWDEQFF.

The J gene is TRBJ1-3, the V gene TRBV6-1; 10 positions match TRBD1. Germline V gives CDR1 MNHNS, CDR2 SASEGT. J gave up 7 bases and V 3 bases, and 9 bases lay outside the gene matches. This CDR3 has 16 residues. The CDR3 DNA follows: TGTGCCAGCAGTGAGAAGCCCGGGACAGGGGCGAACACCATATATTTT. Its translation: CASSEKPGTGANTIYF.

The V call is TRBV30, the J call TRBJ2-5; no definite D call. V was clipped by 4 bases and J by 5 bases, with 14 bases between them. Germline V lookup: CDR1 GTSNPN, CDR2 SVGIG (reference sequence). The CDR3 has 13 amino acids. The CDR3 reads CAWKPGLWETQYF. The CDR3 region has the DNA TGTGCCTGGAAACCGGGTCTCTGGGAGACCCAGTACTTC.

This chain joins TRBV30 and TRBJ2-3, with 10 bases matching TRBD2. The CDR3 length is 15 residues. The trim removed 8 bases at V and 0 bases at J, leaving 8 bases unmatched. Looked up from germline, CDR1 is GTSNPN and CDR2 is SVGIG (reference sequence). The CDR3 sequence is CAGSATSGSTDTQYF. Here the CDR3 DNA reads TGTGCCGGATCCGCGACTAGCGGGAGCACAGATACGCAGTATTTT. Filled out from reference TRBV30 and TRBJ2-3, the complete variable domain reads SQTIHQWPATLVQPVGSPLSLECTVEGTSNPNLYWYRQAAGRGLQLLFYSVGIGQISSEVPQNLSASRPQDRQFILSSKKLLLSDSGFYLCAGSATSGSTDTQYFGPGTRLTVL.

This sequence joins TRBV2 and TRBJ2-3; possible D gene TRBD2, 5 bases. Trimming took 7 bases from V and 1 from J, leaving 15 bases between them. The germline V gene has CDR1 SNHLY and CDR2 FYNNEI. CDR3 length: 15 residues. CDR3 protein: CASTRDWSGTDTQYF. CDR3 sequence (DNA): TGTGCCAGCACGAGGGATTGGTCCGGCACAGATACGCAGTATTTT.

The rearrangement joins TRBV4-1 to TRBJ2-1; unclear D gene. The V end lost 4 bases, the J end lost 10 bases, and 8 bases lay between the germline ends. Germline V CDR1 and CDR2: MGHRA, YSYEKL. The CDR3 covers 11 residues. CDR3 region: CASSLRYEQFF. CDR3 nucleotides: TGCGCCAGCAGCCTCCGGTACGAGCAGTTCTTC.

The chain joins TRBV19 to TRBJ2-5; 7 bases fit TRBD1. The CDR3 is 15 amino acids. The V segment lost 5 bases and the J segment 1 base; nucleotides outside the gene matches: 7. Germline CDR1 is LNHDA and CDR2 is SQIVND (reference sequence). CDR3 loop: CASSPPGQFQETQYF. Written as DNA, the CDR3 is TGTGCCAGTAGTCCACCGGGACAGTTCCAAGAGACCCAGTACTTC.

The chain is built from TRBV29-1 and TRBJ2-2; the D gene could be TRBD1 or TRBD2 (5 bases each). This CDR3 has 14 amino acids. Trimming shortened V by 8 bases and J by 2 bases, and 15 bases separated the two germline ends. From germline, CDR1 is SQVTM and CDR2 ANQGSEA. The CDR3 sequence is CSFSGTDNTGELFF. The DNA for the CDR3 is TGCAGCTTTTCCGGGACGGACAACACCGGGGAGCTGTTTTTT.

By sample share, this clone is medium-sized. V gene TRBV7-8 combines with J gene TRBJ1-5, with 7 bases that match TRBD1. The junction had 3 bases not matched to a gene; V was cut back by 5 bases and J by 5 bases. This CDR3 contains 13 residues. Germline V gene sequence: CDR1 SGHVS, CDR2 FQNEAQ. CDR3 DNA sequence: TGTGCCAGCAGCCGGACAGGCGATCAGCCCCAGCATTTT. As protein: CASSRTGDQPQHF.

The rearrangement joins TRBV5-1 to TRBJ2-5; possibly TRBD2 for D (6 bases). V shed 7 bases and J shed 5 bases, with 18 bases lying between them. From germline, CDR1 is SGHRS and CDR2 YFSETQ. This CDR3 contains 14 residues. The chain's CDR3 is CASRVGRGWETQYF. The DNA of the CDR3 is TGCGCCAGCCGTGTCGGGAGAGGCTGGGAGACCCAGTACTTC.

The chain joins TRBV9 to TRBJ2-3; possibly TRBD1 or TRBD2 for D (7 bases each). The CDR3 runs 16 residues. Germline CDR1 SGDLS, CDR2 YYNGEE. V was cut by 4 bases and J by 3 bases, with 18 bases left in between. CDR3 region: CASSPRGGGRTDTQYF. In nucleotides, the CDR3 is TGTGCCAGCAGCCCCCGGGGAGGGGGCAGGACAGATACGCAGTATTTT. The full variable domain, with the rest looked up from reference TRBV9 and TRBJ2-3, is DSGVTQTPKHLITATGQRVTLRCSPRSGDLSVYWYQQSLDQGLQFLIQYYNGEERAKGNILERFSAQQFPDLHSELNLSSLELGDSALYFCASSPRGGGRTDTQYFGPGTRLTVL.

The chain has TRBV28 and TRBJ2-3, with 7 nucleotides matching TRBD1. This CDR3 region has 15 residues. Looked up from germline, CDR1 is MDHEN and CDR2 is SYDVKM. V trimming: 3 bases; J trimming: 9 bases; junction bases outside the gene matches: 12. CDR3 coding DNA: TGTGCCAGCAGTTTCGATACAGGGGCTCCTCAAACGCAGTATTTT. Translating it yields CASSFDTGAPQTQYF.

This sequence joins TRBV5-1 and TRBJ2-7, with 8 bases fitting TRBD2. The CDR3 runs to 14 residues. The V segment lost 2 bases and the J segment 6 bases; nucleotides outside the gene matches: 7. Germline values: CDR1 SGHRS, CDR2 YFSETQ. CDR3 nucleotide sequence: TGCGCCAGCAGCTTTACGGGAGGGCTCGGCGAGCAGTACTTC. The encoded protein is CASSFTGGLGEQYF.

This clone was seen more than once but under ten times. CDR3 sequence (DNA): TGTGCCAGCAGCCCCTCCATAATGTTTGGGGAGACCCAGTACTTC. This codes for CASSPSIMFGETQYF. The V gene is TRBV7-6, the J gene TRBJ2-5; D is undetermined. The CDR3 spans 15 residues. Germline V CDR1 and CDR2: SGHVS, FNYEAQ. V lost 5 bases and J 5 bases, leaving 18 bases between the germline ends.

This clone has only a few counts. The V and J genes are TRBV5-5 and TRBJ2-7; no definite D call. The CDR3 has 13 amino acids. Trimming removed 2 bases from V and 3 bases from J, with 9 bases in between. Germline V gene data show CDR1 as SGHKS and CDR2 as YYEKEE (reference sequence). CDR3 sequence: CASSFGRNYEQYF. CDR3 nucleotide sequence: TGTGCCAGCAGCTTCGGGCGGAACTACGAGCAGTACTTC.

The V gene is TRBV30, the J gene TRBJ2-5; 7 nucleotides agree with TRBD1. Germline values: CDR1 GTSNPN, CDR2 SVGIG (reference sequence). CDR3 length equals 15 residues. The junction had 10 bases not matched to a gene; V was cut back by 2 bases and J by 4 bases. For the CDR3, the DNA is TGTGCCTGGAGTAGCCTAGGGACAGCCCCAGAGACCCAGTACTTC. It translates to CAWSSLGTAPETQYF. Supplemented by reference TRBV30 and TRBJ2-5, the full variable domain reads SQTIHQWPATLVQPVGSPLSLECTVEGTSNPNLYWYRQAAGRGLQLLFYSVGIGQISSEVPQNLSASRPQDRQFILSSKKLLLSDSGFYLCAWSSLGTAPETQYFGPGTRLLVL.

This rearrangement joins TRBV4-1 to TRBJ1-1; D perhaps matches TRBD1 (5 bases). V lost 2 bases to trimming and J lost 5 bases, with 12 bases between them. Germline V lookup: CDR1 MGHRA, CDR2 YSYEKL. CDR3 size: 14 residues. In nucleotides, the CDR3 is TGCGCCAGCAGCCAATTTGAGGGGAGGACTGAAGCTTTCTTT. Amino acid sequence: CASSQFEGRTEAFF.

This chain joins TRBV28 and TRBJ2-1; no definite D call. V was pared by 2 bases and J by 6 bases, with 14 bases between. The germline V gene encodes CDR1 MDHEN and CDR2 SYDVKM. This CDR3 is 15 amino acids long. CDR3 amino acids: CASSLLTLRLNEQFF. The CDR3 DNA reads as TGTGCCAGCAGTTTACTTACTTTACGTCTCAATGAGCAGTTCTTC.

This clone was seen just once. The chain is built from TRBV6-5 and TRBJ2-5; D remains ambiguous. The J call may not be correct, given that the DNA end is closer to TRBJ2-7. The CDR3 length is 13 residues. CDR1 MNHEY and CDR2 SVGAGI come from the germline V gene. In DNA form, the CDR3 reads TGTGCCAGCAGTCCCCGGGTCCCCCCCGAGCAGTACTTC. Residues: CASSPRVPPEQYF.